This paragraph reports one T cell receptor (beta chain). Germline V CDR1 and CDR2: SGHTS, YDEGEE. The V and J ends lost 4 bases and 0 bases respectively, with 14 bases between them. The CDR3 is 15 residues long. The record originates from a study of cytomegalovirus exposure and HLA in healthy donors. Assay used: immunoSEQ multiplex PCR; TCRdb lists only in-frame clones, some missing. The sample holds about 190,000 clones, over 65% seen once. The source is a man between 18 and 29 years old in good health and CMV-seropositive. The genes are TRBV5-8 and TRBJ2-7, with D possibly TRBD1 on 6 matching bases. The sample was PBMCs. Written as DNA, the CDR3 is TGTGCCAGCAGCCCCCGGGACACCCACTCCTACGAGCAGTACTTC. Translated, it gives CASSPRDTHSYEQYF.